This TCR beta chain was retrieved from a study of blood T cells in healthy people across ages (dated by TCRdb to the mid-2010s). As for the study more broadly: In model experiments, roughly one uniquely barcoded TCR beta cDNA molecule per two T cells was captured by template switching. Age-related changes in TCR beta repertoire diversity were measured in the study by deep sequencing normalized with unique cDNA molecular identifiers. Donors were grouped into four age groups: young (average approximately 15 years), middle-aged (39), aged (about 59) and long-lived (around 80). To avoid experimental bias, donors of different ages were randomly spread across the sequencing lanes. For two donors (one aged 18 to 30 and one aged 80 or older), the study analyzed two additional independent replicas of 1 million unique cDNA reads from the same blood draw. Study-wide findings and limitations: Because the CMV infection status of the donors was unknown, age-related changes in expanded clonotypes may potentially have been confounded. Compared with the aged group, the long-lived group had more naive CD4+ T cells, fewer expanded clones and increased TCR diversity, a pattern suggesting age selection. Total diversity estimates from one million sequenced T cells were considered lower bounds and underestimates. Conclusive comparison of naive and antigen-experienced compartments was prevented by the profiling of bulk unsorted PBMCs. A strong correlation was found between observed TCR beta diversity and the percentage of naive T cells measured by flow cytometry. As age increased, observed TCR beta diversity per million T cells dropped in a roughly linear way, and a significant reduction was already evident by age 40.

The 35 to 40 donors, aged 6 to 90 years, were systemically healthy Caucasian individuals from Russia. About 9.1 milliliters of peripheral blood were collected from each donor into EDTA-treated Vacutainer tubes. Ficoll-Paque density-gradient centrifugation was used to isolate PBMCs, with at least 6.5 million per sample. Trizol reagent was used to extract total RNA from PBMCs, with at least 6 micrograms per sample. For every donor, an aliquot of PBMCs went through flow cytometry to measure the percentages of naive CD45RAhigh/CD27high T cells. The germline V gene (reference sequence) specifies SGHNT as CDR1 and YYREEE as CDR2. From cysteine to phenylalanine, the CDR3 is 16 amino acids long. Of the read, only the CDR3 DNA is kept; its 48 bases are in frame from base 1. Cut back by 3 bases and 0 bases, the V and J ends lie 16 bases apart. As regards this clonotype: Its antigen is not yet known. No per-base quality is available; no much larger clone lies one base away.

Libraries were prepared through 5' RACE. A second roughly 6 to 12 cycle PCR used a sample-barcoded 5' primer and a J-beta primer mix. Each TCR beta cDNA molecule received a unique molecular identifier from a template-switch 5' adaptor carrying 12 random nucleotides. At least 2.5 million CDR3-containing paired-end reads were obtained from each sample. First-strand cDNA synthesis was performed from all RNA using the Mint cDNA synthesis kit, with priming by a TRBC-specific oligonucleotide. Following uracil-DNA glycosylase treatment, a first 18-cycle PCR with universal primers M1SS and BC2_uni_R was performed on all cDNA. In the authors' own workflow: Each sample was normalized by randomly selecting 1 million high-quality reads, each carrying a distinct molecular identifier. Instead of being binned into consensus sequences, reads with shared molecular identifiers were discarded. MiTCR, set to a Q25 quality threshold and the strictest error-elimination algorithm, was used for CDR3 identification, clonotype clustering and error correction. Lower-bound total TCR beta diversity was estimated with a nonparametric unseen species model using Euler transformation. TCRdb applied fastp at Q25 and MiXCR to the public reads, then kept only in-frame beta chains. When rows share a CDR3 protein, they turn into one entry using the most common DNA and genes. TCRdb's processing, not the authors' own work, is the source of the V and J calls. For this sample there are approximately 1,700,000 distinct CDR3 sequences; about 39% appear just once. Of the sample, roughly 24% falls within the top ten clones.

The chain employs TRBV5-4 and TRBJ2-7; TRBD1 is perhaps the D gene, given 8 matching bases. Sequencing was carried out using blood. The sequence was collected from a human donor in good health. The DNA reads as follows: TGTGCCAGCAGCTCGGGGGGACAGGACTTCTCCTACGAGCAGTACTTC. This translates into CASSSGGQDFSYEQYF.